This TCR beta chain is from a study of shared T cell receptors in the human thymus. Clones were read by immunoSEQ multiplex PCR, and TCRdb kept only the in-frame ones, dropping some. The table has 720,000 or so clones, 80% to 90% seen once. The CDR3 is 15 residues long. V was trimmed by 10 bases and J by 1 base, leaving 16 bases between them. Per the germline V gene, CDR1 is LNHDA and CDR2 is SQIVND (reference sequence). These data also formed part of another study, on human thymus T cells. This second report adds: Serving as donors were healthy Finnish infants, each of whom was having open corrective surgery for congenital heart defects. Resections removed during corrective heart surgery provided the thymus tissue used. It looked as if thymic and blood repertoires used V and J genes in a biased way. Related studies found that unrelated individuals share highly overlapping thymic repertoires.

The sequence was collected from a girl under three years old with a congenital heart defect. J is TRBJ2-2 and V is TRBV19, with a tentative D call TRBD1 (6 bases). The sequenced sample was thymocytes. The DNA of the CDR3 is TGTGCCACCGGGACGGGACAAGGGAACACCGGGGAGCTGTTTTTT. It encodes CATGTGQGNTGELFF.